The source of this T cell receptor gamma chain is a study of Vδ1+ human thymocytes. Study observations and caveats: The authors advised highly purified populations and single-cell validation. Donors shared many TRG clonotypes but few TRD clonotypes. Thymic TRG and TRD repertoires appeared highly polyclonal, with Gaussian CDR3 length distributions. Roughly 22% of thymic delta-chain sequences were Vdelta2, with few Vdelta3, unlike blood Vdelta1+ controls.

Alphabeta T cells were depleted, then CD3+ Vdelta1+ Vdelta2- thymocytes were FACS-sorted. This clone was picked up a small number of times. What it binds is not known. Sequences come from RNA converted to cDNA by reverse transcription. The CDR3 regions were amplified by multiplex PCR from V-gene primers to a constant-region primer. TCRdb reprocessed the multiplex PCR reads using CATT. The sample holds 25,000 to 35,000 gamma-chain clones, around 20% seen once. With V trimmed by 1 base and J by 11 bases, 8 bases remained unmatched. The CDR3 loop spans 12 amino acids. Germline V gene sequence: CDR1 VENAVY, CDR2 YDSYNSRV.

This chain connects TRGV8 to TRGJ1 or TRGJ2. This clonotype originated in a boy younger than two who had congenital heart surgery. What was sequenced was Vdelta1+ gamma-delta thymocytes from the thymus. The subset is: FACS-sorted CD3+ TCRalphabeta- TCRVdelta1+ TCRVdelta2- thymocytes. In DNA, the CDR3 is TGTGCCACCTGGGATAGTTTTTCCGAGAAACTCTTT. It yields the protein CATWDSFSEKLF.